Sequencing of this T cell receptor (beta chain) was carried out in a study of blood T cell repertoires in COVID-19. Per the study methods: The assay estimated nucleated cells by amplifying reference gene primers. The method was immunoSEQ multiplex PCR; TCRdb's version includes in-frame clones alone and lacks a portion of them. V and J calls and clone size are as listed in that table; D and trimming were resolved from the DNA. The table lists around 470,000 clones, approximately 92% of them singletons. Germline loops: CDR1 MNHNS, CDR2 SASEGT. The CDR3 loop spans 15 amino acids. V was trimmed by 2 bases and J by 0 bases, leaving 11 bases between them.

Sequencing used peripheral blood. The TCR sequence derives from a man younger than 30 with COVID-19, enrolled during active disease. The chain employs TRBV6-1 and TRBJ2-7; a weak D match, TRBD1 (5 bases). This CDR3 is CASSETATVSYEQYF. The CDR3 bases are TGTGCCAGCAGTGAAACGGCGACAGTCTCCTACGAGCAGTACTTC.